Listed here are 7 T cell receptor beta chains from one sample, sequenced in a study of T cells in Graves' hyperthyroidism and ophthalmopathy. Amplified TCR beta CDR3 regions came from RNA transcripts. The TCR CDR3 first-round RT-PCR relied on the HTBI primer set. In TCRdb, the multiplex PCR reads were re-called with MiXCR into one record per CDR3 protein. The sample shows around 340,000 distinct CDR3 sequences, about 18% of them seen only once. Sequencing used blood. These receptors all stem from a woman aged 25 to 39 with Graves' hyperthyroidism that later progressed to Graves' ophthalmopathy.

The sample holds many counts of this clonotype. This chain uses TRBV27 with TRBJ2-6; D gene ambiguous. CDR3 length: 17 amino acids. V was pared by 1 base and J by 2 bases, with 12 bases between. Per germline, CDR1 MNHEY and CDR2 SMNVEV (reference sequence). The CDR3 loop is CASSLFPGYPGANVLTF. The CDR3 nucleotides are TGTGCCAGCAGTTTATTCCCGGGTTACCCTGGGGCCAACGTCCTGACTTTC.

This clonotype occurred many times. DNA of the CDR3: TGTGCCAGCAGTAAAAGGGGTCTAACTATGGATAATGAAAAACTGTTTTTT. The encoded protein is CASSKRGLTMDNEKLFF. The chain recombines TRBV2 with TRBJ1-4, with a tentative D call TRBD1 (5 bases). Deletions cut 5 bases from V and 4 bases from J, with 20 bases between. Germline V lookup: CDR1 SNHLY, CDR2 FYNNEI. The CDR3 runs to 17 residues.

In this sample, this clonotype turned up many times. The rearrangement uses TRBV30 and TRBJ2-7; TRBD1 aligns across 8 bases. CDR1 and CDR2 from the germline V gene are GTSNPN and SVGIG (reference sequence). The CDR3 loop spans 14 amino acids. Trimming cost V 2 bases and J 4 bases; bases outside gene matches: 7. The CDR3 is CAWSTGTGVYEQYF. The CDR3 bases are TGTGCCTGGAGTACCGGGACAGGTGTTTACGAGCAGTACTTC.

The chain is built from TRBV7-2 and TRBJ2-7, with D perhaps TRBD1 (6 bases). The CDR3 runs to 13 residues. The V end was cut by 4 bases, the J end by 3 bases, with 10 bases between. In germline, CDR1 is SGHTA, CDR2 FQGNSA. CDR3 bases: TGTGCCAGCAGCTCGACAGGTTACTACGAGCAGTACTTC. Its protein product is CASSSTGYYEQYF.

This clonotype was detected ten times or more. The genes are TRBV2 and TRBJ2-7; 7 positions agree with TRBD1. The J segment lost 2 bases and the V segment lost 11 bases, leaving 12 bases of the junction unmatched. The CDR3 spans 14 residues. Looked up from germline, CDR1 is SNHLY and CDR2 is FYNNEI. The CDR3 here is CAGRSWDRAYEQYF. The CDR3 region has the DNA TGTGCCGGACGCAGCTGGGACAGAGCCTACGAGCAGTACTTC.

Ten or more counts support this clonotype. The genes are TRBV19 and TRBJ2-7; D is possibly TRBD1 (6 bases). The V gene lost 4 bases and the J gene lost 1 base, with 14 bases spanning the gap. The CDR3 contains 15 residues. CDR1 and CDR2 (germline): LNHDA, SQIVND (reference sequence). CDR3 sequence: CASSNSATGSYEQYF. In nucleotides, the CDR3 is TGTGCCAGTAGTAATTCAGCGACAGGTTCCTACGAGCAGTACTTC.

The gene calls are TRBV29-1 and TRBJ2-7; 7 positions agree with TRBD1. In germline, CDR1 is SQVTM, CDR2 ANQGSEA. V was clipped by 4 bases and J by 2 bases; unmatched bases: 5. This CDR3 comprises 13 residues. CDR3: CSVVPTGTYEQYF. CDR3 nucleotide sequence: TGCAGCGTTGTGCCGACAGGGACCTACGAGCAGTACTTC.